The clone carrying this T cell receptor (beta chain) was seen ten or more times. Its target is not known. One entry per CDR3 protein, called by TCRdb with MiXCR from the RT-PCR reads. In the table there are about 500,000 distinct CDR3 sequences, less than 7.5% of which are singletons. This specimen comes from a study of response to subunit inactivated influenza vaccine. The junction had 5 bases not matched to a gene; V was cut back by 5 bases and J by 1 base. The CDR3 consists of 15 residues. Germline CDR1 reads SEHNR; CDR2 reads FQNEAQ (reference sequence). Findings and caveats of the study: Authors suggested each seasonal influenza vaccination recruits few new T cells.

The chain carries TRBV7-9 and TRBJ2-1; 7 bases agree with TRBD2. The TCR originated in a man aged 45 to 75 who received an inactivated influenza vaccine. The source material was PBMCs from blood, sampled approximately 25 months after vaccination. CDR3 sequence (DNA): TGTGCCAGCAGCCCTCGGGGGGTTTCCTACAATGAGCAGTTCTTC. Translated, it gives CASSPRGVSYNEQFF.